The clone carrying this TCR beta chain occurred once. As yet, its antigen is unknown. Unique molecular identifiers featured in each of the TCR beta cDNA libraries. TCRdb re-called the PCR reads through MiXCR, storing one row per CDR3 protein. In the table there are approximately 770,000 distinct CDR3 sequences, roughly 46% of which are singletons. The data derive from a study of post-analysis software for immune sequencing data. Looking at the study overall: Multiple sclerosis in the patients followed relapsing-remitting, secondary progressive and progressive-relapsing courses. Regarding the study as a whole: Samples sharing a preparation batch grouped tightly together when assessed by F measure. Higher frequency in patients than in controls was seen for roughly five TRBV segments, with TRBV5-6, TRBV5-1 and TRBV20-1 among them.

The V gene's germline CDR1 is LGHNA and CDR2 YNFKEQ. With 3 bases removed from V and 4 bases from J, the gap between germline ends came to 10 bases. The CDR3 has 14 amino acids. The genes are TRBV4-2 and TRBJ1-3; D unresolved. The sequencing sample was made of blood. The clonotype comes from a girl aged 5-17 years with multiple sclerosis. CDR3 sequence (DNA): TGTGCCAGCAGCCACCAGTTTTCCGGAAACACCATATATTTT. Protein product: CASSHQFSGNTIYF.